This T cell receptor beta chain was found in a study of early T cells in non-severe SARS-CoV-2 infection. This clonotype was counted ten times or more. This CDR3 spans 11 amino acids. The V end was cut by 3 bases, the J end by 6 bases, with 7 bases between. In germline, CDR1 is SGHTS, CDR2 YDEGEE. Via MiXCR, TCRdb re-called the 5' RACE reads, giving one row per CDR3 protein. Of some 57,000 distinct CDR3 sequences in the sample, less than 14% are singletons; the top ten hold about 1.5%. The chain carries TRBV5-8 and TRBJ2-7; D ambiguous. The sample was whole blood. The TCR comes from an adult who was a healthcare worker with PCR-confirmed SARS-CoV-2 infection or an uninfected control (not recorded which). Here the CDR3 DNA reads TGTGCCAGCAGCTCACGGGTCGAGCAGTACTTC. This gives the protein CASSSRVEQYF.